What follows are 24 T cell receptor beta chains derived from one specimen sequenced in a study of blood T cells in healthy people across ages. A second 7 to 11 cycle PCR used barcoded and J-beta primers. TCRdb called the 5' RACE reads again in MiXCR, with one record for every CDR3 protein. The sample carries 1.5 million to 2 million distinct CDR3 sequences, 28% recorded once. The sequenced sample consisted of blood. These receptor sequences come from a woman aged 25 to 45 in good health.

A note on this clonotype: Germline is not matched at one junction end, which may reflect a read error. The chain carries TRBV6-5 and TRBJ2-7, with 14 bases matching TRBD2. CDR3 size: 19 residues. Germline V gene lookup returns CDR1 MNHEY and CDR2 SVGAGI. The CDR3 region has the DNA TGTGCCAGCGGTTACTCCTCTCGGACTAGCGGGGGGACCTCCTACGAGCAGTACTTC. Translating gives CASGYSSRTSGGTSYEQYF.

V usage is TRBV12-3 or TRBV12-4 and J usage is TRBJ1-5; 7 nucleotides agree with TRBD1. After removal of 0 bases from V and 3 bases from J, the junction contained 5 bases not matched to a gene. CDR3 size: 16 residues. CDR3 bases: TGTGCCAGCAGTTTAGCGGGACAGAACCCCAATCAGCCCCAGCATTTT. Protein: CASSLAGQNPNQPQHF.

In its sample, this clonotype was seen many times. The V and J genes are TRBV7-9 and TRBJ2-1, with 7 bases that match TRBD2. With 5 bases clipped from V and 6 bases from J, the junction kept 7 bases outside the gene matches. This CDR3 spans 14 amino acids. Germline V gene lookup returns CDR1 SEHNR and CDR2 FQNEAQ (reference sequence). CDR3: CASSPRGGGNEQFF. The DNA for the CDR3 is TGTGCCAGCAGCCCCCGCGGCGGGGGCAATGAGCAGTTCTTC.

The genes are TRBV24-1 and TRBJ2-2, with unresolved D. V was shortened by 8 bases and J by 0 bases, with 9 bases between the two germline ends. The CDR3 sequence is 14 residues long. Germline V gene lookup returns CDR1 KGHDR and CDR2 SFDVKD. The CDR3, as DNA: TGTGCCACCAAGGTTGGGACGAACACCGGGGAGCTGTTTTTT. As protein: CATKVGTNTGELFF.

The chain links TRBV6-5 to TRBJ2-1; the D gene is possibly TRBD1 (6 bases). Germline values: CDR1 MNHEY, CDR2 SVGAGI. This CDR3 contains 13 residues. V dropped 6 bases and J dropped 9 bases, with 15 bases sitting between them. The CDR3 sequence is CASRILLGGEQFF. The CDR3 DNA sequence: TGTGCCAGCAGAATACTCCTAGGGGGTGAGCAGTTCTTC.

The rearrangement joins TRBV12-3 or TRBV12-4 to TRBJ1-2; no clear D gene. V was shortened by 1 base and J by 7 bases, with 13 bases between the two germline ends. The CDR3 has 14 amino acids. The CDR3 reads CASSLVGKTGGYTF. In DNA form, the CDR3 reads TGTGCCAGCAGTTTAGTTGGGAAGACTGGTGGCTACACCTTC.

In its sample, this clonotype was seen a few times. In DNA, the CDR3 is TGTGCCAACTCTCCAGACCCCTACGAGCAGTACTTC. Amino acid sequence: CANSPDPYEQYF. This chain connects TRBV18 to TRBJ2-4, with D hard to call. The J call could be wrong; TRBJ2-7 is a better fit for the DNA end. Germline CDR1 reads KGHSH; CDR2 reads LQKENI. The CDR3 contains 12 residues.

In this sample, this clonotype turned up many times. The genes are TRBV24-1 and TRBJ2-1, with D possibly TRBD2 on 5 matching bases. Germline V gene lookup returns CDR1 KGHDR and CDR2 SFDVKD. This CDR3 spans 16 amino acids. With 5 bases removed from V and 6 bases from J, the gap between germline ends came to 19 bases. The CDR3 protein is CATSGRTKVKSNEQFF. DNA of the CDR3: TGTGCCACCAGTGGGAGGACGAAAGTGAAGTCCAATGAGCAGTTCTTC.

The J gene is TRBJ2-5, the V gene TRBV12-3 or TRBV12-4, with D perhaps TRBD1 (6 bases). V dropped 6 bases and J dropped 7 bases, with 24 bases sitting between them. This CDR3 contains 16 residues. The CDR3 DNA reads TGTGCCAGCAGCTTGTCGATTCCGGGACAACGTGGGACCCAGTACTTC. Its translation is CASSLSIPGQRGTQYF.

In its sample, this clonotype was seen many times. The chain links TRBV11-2 to TRBJ2-7; 11 bases agree with TRBD2. The CDR3 has 14 amino acids. Germline CDR1 is SGHAT and CDR2 is FQNNGV. With V trimmed by 6 bases and J by 2 bases, 3 bases remained unmatched. The CDR3 loop reads CASRLTSGTYEQYF. CDR3 DNA sequence: TGTGCCAGCAGGCTGACTAGCGGGACCTACGAGCAGTACTTC.

The rearrangement joins TRBV5-6 to TRBJ1-2; D is undetermined. CDR1 is SGHDT, CDR2 YYEEEE, per germline. This CDR3 is built from 11 residues. Trimming removed 7 bases from V and 6 bases from J, with 10 bases in between. CDR3: CASERLDGYTF. The CDR3, as DNA: TGTGCCAGCGAACGGTTGGATGGCTACACCTTC.

The chain joins TRBV5-1 to TRBJ2-5; D possibly corresponds to TRBD1 (6 bases). In germline, CDR1 is SGHRS, CDR2 YFSETQ. The CDR3 runs to 13 residues. V was shortened by 4 bases and J by 11 bases, with 18 bases between the two germline ends. In DNA, the CDR3 is TGCGCCAGCAGCACAAGTACAGGGTACGATCAGTACTTC. This codes for CASSTSTGYDQYF.

The chain is built from TRBV7-2 and TRBJ2-1; TRBD1 aligns across 8 bases. After removal of 5 bases from V and 13 bases from J, the junction contained 22 bases not matched to a gene. Germline CDR1 is SGHTA and CDR2 is FQGNSA. The CDR3 spans 17 residues. CDR3 nucleotide sequence: TGTGCCAGCAGCCCCGATATCGGACAGGGTGAAATCGGCATACAGTTCTTC. This gives the protein CASSPDIGQGEIGIQFF.

The CDR3 region is CASSPDALAKNIQYF. For the CDR3, the DNA is TGTGCCAGCTCACCAGATGCTTTAGCCAAAAACATTCAGTACTTC. This rearrangement joins TRBV18 to TRBJ2-4; D is undetermined. Looked up from germline, CDR1 is KGHSH and CDR2 is LQKENI. The germline V and J ends were trimmed by 2 bases and 0 bases, with 8 bases remaining between them. The CDR3 extends over 15 amino acids.

The chain combines TRBV7-2 with TRBJ1-2, with D perhaps matching TRBD1 (5 bases). Trimming left V 6 bases short and J 6 bases short, with 17 bases between. Looked up from germline, CDR1 is SGHTA and CDR2 is FQGNSA. This CDR3 contains 14 residues. CDR3 coding DNA: TGTGCCAGCAGGTCGTTGGGCAGGGAGGATGGCTACACCTTC. Protein: CASRSLGREDGYTF. Based on the CDR3 plus reference TRBV7-2 and TRBJ1-2, the full variable domain is GAGVSQSPSNKVTEKGKDVELRCDPISGHTALYWYRQSLGQGLEFLIYFQGNSAPDKSGLPSDRFSAERTGGSVSTLTIQRTQQEDSAVYLCASRSLGREDGYTFGSGTRLTVV.

The chain is built from TRBV29-1 and TRBJ2-3; TRBD1 matches at 10 bases. The length of the CDR3 is 12 residues. Germline trimming cut 8 bases from V and 10 bases from J; bases unmatched to any gene: 9. The germline V gene has CDR1 SQVTM and CDR2 ANQGSEA. The CDR3 DNA reads as TGCAGCTTTCAGACAGGGGGCCCATCGCAGTATTTT. It codes for CSFQTGGPSQYF.

The sample holds one count of this clonotype. This sequence joins TRBV20-1 and TRBJ2-4, with D tentatively TRBD2 (6 bases). The V end was cut by 3 bases, the J end by 13 bases, with 19 bases between. CDR1 is DFQATT and CDR2 is SNEGSKA in the germline V gene (reference sequence). The CDR3 loop spans 13 amino acids. The CDR3 bases are TGCAGTGCTAGGTACTCGGGAGTGAGTGAGCAGTACTTC. It is translated as CSARYSGVSEQYF.

The chain is built from TRBV6-5 and TRBJ2-1, with 14 bases identical to TRBD2. The CDR3 has 16 amino acids. CDR1 is MNHEY, CDR2 SVGAGI, per germline. The V and J ends lost 6 bases and 8 bases, in that order; junction bases with no gene match: 9. The DNA of the CDR3 is TGTGCCAGCAGCCTACGACTAGCGGGAGGGCCCCATGAGCAGTTCTTC. Its protein product is CASSLRLAGGPHEQFF.

This clonotype has a handful of counts. The chain links TRBV14 to TRBJ2-2, with D possibly being TRBD2 (6 bases). The CDR3 has 19 amino acids. The germline V and J ends were trimmed by 0 bases and 3 bases, with 20 bases remaining between them. The germline CDR1 and CDR2 sequences are SGHDN and FVKESK. The CDR3 loop is CASSQERDFSTVYTGELFF. CDR3 DNA sequence: TGTGCCAGCAGCCAAGAGAGGGACTTCTCGACAGTATACACCGGGGAGCTGTTTTTT. The full variable domain, its missing parts supplied by reference TRBV14 and TRBJ2-2, is EAGVTQFPSHSVIEKGQTVTLRCDPISGHDNLYWYRRVMGKEIKFLLHFVKESKQDESGMPNNRFLAERTGGTYSTLKVQPAELEDSGVYFCASSQERDFSTVYTGELFFGEGSRLTVL.

This clonotype has more than one count but fewer than ten. The V call is TRBV20-1, the J call TRBJ1-5; no clear D. V was shortened by 3 bases and J by 2 bases, with 11 bases between the two germline ends. Per germline, CDR1 DFQATT and CDR2 SNEGSKA (reference sequence). There are 14 residues in the CDR3. CDR3 sequence (DNA): TGCAGTGCTAGGCAGGTTCCTGGCAATCAGCCCCAGCATTTT. It translates to CSARQVPGNQPQHF.

The rearrangement uses TRBV2 and TRBJ1-4, with D uncertain. Trimming removed 7 bases from V and 8 bases from J, with 11 bases in between. Germline CDR1 is SNHLY and CDR2 is FYNNEI. This CDR3 region has 12 residues. CDR3 in DNA: TGTGCCAGCAAACAGAAGGTGGAAAAACTGTTTTTT. Translated, it gives CASKQKVEKLFF.

A remark on this clonotype: A much bigger clone sits one base away, suggesting this may be a read error. The CDR3 bases are TGCAGGGCTACCTGGACCTCCTCCGAGCAGTACTTC. It specifies CRATWTSSEQYF. This sequence joins TRBV20-1 and TRBJ2-7; D is unclear. The CDR3 covers 12 residues. CDR1 is DFQATT, CDR2 SNEGSKA, per germline (reference sequence).

Concerning this clonotype itself: Being one base from a much bigger clone, this may be a read error. This rearrangement joins TRBV12-3 or TRBV12-4 to TRBJ2-5; 9 nucleotides agree with TRBD2. The CDR3 is 13 residues long. Trimming took 8 bases from V and 1 from J; bases not matched to a gene: 2. The DNA for the CDR3 is TGTGCCAGCGGGGGACTAGCCCAAGAGACCCAGTACTTC. Residues: CASGGLAQETQYF.

This clonotype was seen ten or more times. The chain links TRBV5-1 to TRBJ2-5; D perhaps matches TRBD1 (5 bases). This CDR3 is built from 14 residues. CDR1 and CDR2 from the germline V gene are SGHRS and YFSETQ. V was pared by 0 bases and J by 2 bases, with 8 bases between. The CDR3 coding sequence is TGCGCCAGCAGCTTGGTTGGGGCACAAGAGACCCAGTACTTC. It encodes CASSLVGAQETQYF.